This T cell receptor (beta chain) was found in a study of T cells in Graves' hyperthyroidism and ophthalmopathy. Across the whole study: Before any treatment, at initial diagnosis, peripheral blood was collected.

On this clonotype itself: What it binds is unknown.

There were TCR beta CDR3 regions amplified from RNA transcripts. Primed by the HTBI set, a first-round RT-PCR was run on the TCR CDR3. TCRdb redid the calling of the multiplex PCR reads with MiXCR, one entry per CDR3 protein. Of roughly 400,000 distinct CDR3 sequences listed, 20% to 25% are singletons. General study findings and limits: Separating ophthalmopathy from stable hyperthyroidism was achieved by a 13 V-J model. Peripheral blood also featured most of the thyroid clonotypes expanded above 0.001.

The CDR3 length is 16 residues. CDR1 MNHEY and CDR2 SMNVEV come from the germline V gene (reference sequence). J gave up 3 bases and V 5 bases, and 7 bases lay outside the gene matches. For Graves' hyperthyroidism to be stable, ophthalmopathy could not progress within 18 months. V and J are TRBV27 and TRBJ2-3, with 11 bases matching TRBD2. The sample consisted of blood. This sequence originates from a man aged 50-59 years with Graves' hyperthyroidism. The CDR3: CASSILAGGRTDTQYF. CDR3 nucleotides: TGTGCCAGCAGTATCTTAGCGGGAGGGAGGACAGATACGCAGTATTTT.